These 9 T cell receptor beta chains were sequenced from one sample in a study of vaccination effects on CD4 cells after COVID-19. These receptors' targets are unknown. This table comes from immunoSEQ multiplex PCR, and its TCRdb copy is limited to in-frame clones, with some not included. This sample has 65,000 to 95,000 clones, with roughly 80% found just once. After expansion with viral peptide pools in the ViraFEST assay, antigen-specific CD4+ T cells were sequenced. Following a roughly 11-day culture, CD4+ T cells were purified. Vaccine administered to participants consisted of two doses of either BNT162b2 or mRNA-1273. The material was CD4+ T cells from PBMCs cultured with HCoV-OC43 spike peptides, obtained after COVID-19 vaccination. Subset defined: HCoV-OC43 spike overlapping peptide pool stimulation. Receptors originate from a human donor who received a COVID-19 vaccine.

The CDR3 spells CASSEYQTPTGYTF. CDR3 nucleotides: TGTGCCAGCAGTGAATATCAGACGCCCACAGGCTACACCTTC. V is TRBV6-1 and J is TRBJ1-2; no reliable D call. CDR1 and CDR2 (germline): MNHNS, SASEGT. The CDR3 is 14 amino acids. Trimming stripped 2 bases from V and 8 bases from J, with 15 bases between.

Comment on this clone: Relative to the germline gene, one junction end is altered; a read error may explain this. The gene calls are TRBV23-1 and TRBJ1-2, with 9 bases fitting TRBD1. TRBV23-1 is placed among ORFs of uncertain function. The length of the CDR3 is 13 residues. The CDR3 region is CASSPQVRQGEGF. The CDR3 coding sequence is TGCGCCAGCAGTCCCCAGGTGAGACAGGGGGAGGGCTTC.

This chain connects TRBV18 to TRBJ1-1; TRBD1 is a possible D gene (6 bases). Germline values: CDR1 KGHSH, CDR2 LQKENI. The CDR3 is 14 amino acids. The V end lost 2 bases, the J end lost 2 bases, and 9 bases lay between the germline ends. Here the CDR3 reads CASSPWTVNTEAFF. The CDR3 DNA reads as TGTGCCAGCTCACCATGGACAGTAAACACTGAAGCTTTCTTT. The full variable domain, its missing parts supplied by reference TRBV18 and TRBJ1-1, is NAGVMQNPRHLVRRRGQEARLRCSPMKGHSHVYWYRQLPEEGLKFMVYLQKENIIDESGMPKERFSAEFPKEGPSILRIQQVVRGDSAAYFCASSPWTVNTEAFFGQGTRLTVV.

In its sample, this clone was seen a few times. V gene TRBV9 combines with J gene TRBJ2-3; 8 nucleotides align to TRBD1. The length of the CDR3 is 14 residues. Germline CDR1 and CDR2: SGDLS and YYNGEE. The junction had 4 bases not matched to a gene; V was cut back by 2 bases and J by 5 bases. The CDR3 DNA is TGTGCCAGCAGCGTTACAGGGGGTAGAGATACGCAGTATTTT. Encoded protein: CASSVTGGRDTQYF.

The chain has TRBV9 and TRBJ1-2; TRBD1 matches at 8 bases. J gave up 7 bases and V 4 bases, and 9 bases lay outside the gene matches. The CDR3 is made up of 14 amino acids. From germline, CDR1 is SGDLS and CDR2 YYNGEE. CDR3 amino acids: CASSTQGAAVGYTF. The CDR3 DNA reads as TGTGCCAGCAGCACTCAGGGGGCCGCCGTTGGCTACACCTTC.

This chain connects TRBV28 to TRBJ1-2, with D possibly TRBD1 on 5 matching bases. The V gene's germline CDR1 is MDHEN and CDR2 SYDVKM. V lost 3 bases to trimming and J lost 1 base, with 18 bases between them. CDR3 size: 17 residues. Written as DNA, the CDR3 is TGTGCCAGCAGTTTCCCTGACAGTCGGGACCTTAACTATGGCTACACCTTC. Protein sequence: CASSFPDSRDLNYGYTF.

This clone has only one observation. The chain joins TRBV7-3 to TRBJ2-1, with 8 bases aligning to TRBD1. The CDR3 covers 14 residues. V shed 3 bases, J shed 6 bases, and the junction held 4 bases outside the gene matches. From germline, CDR1 is SGHTA and CDR2 FQGTGA. The CDR3: CASSFQGAGNEQFF. In nucleotides, the CDR3 is TGTGCCAGCAGCTTCCAGGGGGCCGGCAATGAGCAGTTCTTC.

J is TRBJ2-3 and V is TRBV4-2; D might be TRBD1 or TRBD2, each matching 5 bases. This CDR3 has 15 amino acids. V gave up 2 bases and J gave up 6 bases, with 15 bases separating them. CDR1 and CDR2 from the germline V gene are LGHNA and YNFKEQ. The CDR3 DNA reads as TGTGCCAGCAGCCAATTCCGGGCCGAGGGGGATACGCAGTATTTT. Residues: CASSQFRAEGDTQYF.

The chain uses TRBV5-1 and TRBJ1-2, with D perhaps matching TRBD1 (5 bases). Per the germline V gene, CDR1 is SGHRS and CDR2 is YFSETQ. The CDR3 extends over 13 amino acids. Trimming removed 0 bases at V and 8 bases at J, with 11 bases between. The CDR3 DNA is TGCGCCAGCAGCTTGGAGGGGACTCGGGGCTACACCTTC. Protein: CASSLEGTRGYTF.